A single sample is the source of the 2 T cell receptor beta chains below, sequenced in a study of blood T cell repertoires in COVID-19. Clones were read by immunoSEQ multiplex PCR, and TCRdb kept only the in-frame ones, dropping some. Here the sample spans about 220,000 clones, 70% to 90% being singletons. Sequencing input: peripheral blood. The receptors were sampled from a woman in her twenties or thirties who had recovered from COVID-19.

The V call is TRBV5-1, the J call TRBJ1-1; TRBD1 might be the D (5 bases). Between the trimmed V and J ends, which lost 0 bases and 9 bases, there was a span of 21 bases. Germline CDR1 SGHRS, CDR2 YFSETQ. The CDR3 is 16 residues long. The CDR3 region has the DNA TGCGCCAGCAGCTTGGAGGGGCGAGGAGTTGCAGAGAAAGCTTTCTTT. Its protein product is CASSLEGRGVAEKAFF. The full variable domain, its missing parts supplied by reference TRBV5-1 and TRBJ1-1, is KAGVTQTPRYLIKTRGQQVTLSCSPISGHRSVSWYQQTPGQGLQFLFEYFSETQRNKGNFPGRFSGRQFSNSRSEMNVSTLELGDSALYLCASSLEGRGVAEKAFFGQGTRLTVV.

The chain uses TRBV6-5 and TRBJ2-3; D remains ambiguous. The CDR3 contains 13 residues. V was cut by 6 bases and J by 0 bases, with 7 bases left in between. The germline V gene has CDR1 MNHEY and CDR2 SVGAGI. The CDR3 sequence: CASRPTSTDTQYF. The CDR3 DNA reads as TGTGCCAGCAGACCTACTAGCACAGATACGCAGTATTTT.